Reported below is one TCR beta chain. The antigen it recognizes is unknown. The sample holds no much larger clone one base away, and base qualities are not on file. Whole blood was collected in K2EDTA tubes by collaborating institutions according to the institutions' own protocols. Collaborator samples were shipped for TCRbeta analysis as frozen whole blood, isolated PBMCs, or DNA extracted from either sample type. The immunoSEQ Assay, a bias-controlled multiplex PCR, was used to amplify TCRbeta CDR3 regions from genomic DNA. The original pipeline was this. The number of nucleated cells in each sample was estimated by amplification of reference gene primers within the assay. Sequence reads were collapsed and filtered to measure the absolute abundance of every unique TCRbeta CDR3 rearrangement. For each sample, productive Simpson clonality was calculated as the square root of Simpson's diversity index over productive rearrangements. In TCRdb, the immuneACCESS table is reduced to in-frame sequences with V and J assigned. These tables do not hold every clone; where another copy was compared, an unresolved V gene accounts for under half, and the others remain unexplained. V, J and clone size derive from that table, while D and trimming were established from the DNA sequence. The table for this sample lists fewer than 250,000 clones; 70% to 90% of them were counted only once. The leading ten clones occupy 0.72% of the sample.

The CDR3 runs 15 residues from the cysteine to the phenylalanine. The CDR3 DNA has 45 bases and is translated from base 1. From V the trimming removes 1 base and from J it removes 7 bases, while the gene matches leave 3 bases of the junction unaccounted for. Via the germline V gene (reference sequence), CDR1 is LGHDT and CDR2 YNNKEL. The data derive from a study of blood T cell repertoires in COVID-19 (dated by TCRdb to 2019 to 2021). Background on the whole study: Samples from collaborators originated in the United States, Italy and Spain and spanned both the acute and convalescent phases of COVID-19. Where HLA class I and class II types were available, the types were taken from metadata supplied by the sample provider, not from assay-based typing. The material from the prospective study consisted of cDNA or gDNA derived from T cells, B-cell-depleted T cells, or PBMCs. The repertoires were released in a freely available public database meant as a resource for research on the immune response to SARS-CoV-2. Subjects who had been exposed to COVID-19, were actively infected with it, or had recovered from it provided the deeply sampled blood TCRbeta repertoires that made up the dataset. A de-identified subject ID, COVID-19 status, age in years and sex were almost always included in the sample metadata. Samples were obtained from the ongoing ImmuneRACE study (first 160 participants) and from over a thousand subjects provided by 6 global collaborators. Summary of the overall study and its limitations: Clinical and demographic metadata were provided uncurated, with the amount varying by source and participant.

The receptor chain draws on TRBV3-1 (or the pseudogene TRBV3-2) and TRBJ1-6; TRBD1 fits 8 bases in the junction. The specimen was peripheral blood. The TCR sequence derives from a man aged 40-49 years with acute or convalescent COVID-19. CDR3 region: CASSQGDRKNSPLHF. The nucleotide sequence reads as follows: TGTGCCAGCAGCCAAGGGGACAGGAAAAATTCACCCCTCCACTTT.